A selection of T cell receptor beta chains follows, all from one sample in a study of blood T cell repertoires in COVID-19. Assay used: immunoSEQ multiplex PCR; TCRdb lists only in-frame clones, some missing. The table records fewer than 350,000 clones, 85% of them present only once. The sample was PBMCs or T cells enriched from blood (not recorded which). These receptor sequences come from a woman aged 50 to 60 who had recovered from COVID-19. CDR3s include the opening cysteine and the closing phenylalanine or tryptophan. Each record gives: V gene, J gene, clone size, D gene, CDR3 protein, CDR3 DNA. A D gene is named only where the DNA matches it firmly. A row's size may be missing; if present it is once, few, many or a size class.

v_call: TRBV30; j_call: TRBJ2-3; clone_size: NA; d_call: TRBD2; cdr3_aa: CAWSPGLAADTQYF; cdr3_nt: TGTGCCTGGAGTCCCGGACTAGCGGCAGATACGCAGTATTTT
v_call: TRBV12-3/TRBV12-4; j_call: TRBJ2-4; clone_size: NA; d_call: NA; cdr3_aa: CASSFGGGSIQYF; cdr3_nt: TGTGCCAGCAGTTTTGGGGGGGGCAGCATTCAGTACTTC
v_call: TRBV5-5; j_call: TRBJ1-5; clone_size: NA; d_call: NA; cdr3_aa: CASTESGLNQPQHF; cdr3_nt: TGTGCCAGCACCGAATCAGGGCTCAATCAGCCCCAGCATTTT
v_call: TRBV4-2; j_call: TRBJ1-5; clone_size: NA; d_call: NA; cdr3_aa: CASSRLEGHGNNQPQHF; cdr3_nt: TGTGCCAGCAGCCGCCTCGAGGGCCACGGGAACAATCAGCCCCAGCATTTT
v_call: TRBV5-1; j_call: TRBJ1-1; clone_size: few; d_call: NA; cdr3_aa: CASSLAGFSGAFF; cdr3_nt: TGCGCCAGCAGCTTGGCCGGTTTCTCTGGTGCTTTCTTT
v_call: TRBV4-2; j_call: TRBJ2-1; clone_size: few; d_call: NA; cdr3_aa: CASSQVRTRGEQFF; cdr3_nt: TGTGCCAGCAGCCAAGTAAGGACGCGGGGTGAGCAGTTCTTC
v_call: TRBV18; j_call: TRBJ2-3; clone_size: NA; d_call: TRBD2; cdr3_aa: CASSPRASGGATDTQYF; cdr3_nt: TGTGCCAGCTCACCACGCGCTAGCGGGGGGGCAACAGATACGCAGTATTTT
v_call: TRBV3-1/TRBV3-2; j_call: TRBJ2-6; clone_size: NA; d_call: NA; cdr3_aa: CASSQDRGSAGANVLTF; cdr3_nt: TGTGCCAGCAGCCAAGACAGAGGGTCGGCTGGGGCCAACGTCCTGACTTTC
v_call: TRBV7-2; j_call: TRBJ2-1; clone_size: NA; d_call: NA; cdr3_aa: CASIPGRAASYNEQFF; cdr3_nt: TGTGCCAGCATCCCTGGGCGGGCGGCATCCTACAATGAGCAGTTCTTC
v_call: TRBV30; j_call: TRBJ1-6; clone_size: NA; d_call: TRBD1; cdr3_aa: CAWNGQAYSPLHF; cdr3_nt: TGTGCCTGGAACGGACAGGCGTATTCACCCCTCCACTTT
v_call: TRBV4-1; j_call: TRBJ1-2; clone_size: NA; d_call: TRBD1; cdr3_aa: CASSHPGQEYYGYTF; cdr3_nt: TGCGCCAGCAGCCACCCGGGACAGGAGTACTATGGCTACACCTTC
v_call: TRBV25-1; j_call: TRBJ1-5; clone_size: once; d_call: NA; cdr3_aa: CASSELQGNQPQHF; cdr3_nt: TGTGCCAGCAGTGAGTTGCAGGGCAATCAGCCCCAGCATTTT
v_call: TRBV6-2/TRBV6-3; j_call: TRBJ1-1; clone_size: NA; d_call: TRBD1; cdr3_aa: CASSDRDRVTEAFF; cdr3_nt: TGTGCCAGCAGCGACCGGGACAGGGTTACTGAAGCTTTCTTT
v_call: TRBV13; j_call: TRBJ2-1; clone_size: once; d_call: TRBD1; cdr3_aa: CASSYRGEQFF; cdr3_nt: TGTGCCAGCAGCTACAGGGGTGAGCAGTTCTTC
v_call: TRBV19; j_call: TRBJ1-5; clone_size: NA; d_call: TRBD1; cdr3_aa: CASSIPNDRGQPQHF; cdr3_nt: TGTGCCAGTAGTATCCCTAATGACAGGGGACAGCCCCAGCATTTT
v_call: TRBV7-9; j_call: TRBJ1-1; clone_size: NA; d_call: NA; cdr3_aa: CASNPGGDFSEAFF; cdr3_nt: TGTGCCAGCAACCCCGGGGGGGACTTCTCTGAAGCTTTCTTT